The clone carrying this T cell receptor (beta chain) was found a few times. What it binds is unknown. These data originate in a study of CD8 T cells in ankylosing spondylitis. Notes on the study in general: Both synovial fluid and blood in reactive arthritis had previously been reported to carry some motif variants. Among TCR beta sequences, a motif of several highly homologous variants appeared characteristic of ankylosing spondylitis blood. Clones linked to the disease showed a CD8+ phenotype. They occurred at relatively low frequencies in peripheral blood. Reported data indicate significant enrichment of disease-linked clones within matched ankylosing spondylitis synovial fluid.

Quantitative 5'-RACE with molecular barcodes generated TCR beta libraries. TCRdb re-called the 5' RACE reads through MiXCR, storing one row per CDR3 protein. The sample records around 450,000 distinct CDR3 sequences, roughly a quarter being singletons. Source material: blood, either unsorted or a sorted T cell fraction (not recorded which). The source is a male donor with ankylosing spondylitis.

CDR3 sequence: CSARDGAGAGVEQFF. In DNA form, the CDR3 reads TGCAGTGCTAGAGATGGGGCGGGAGCTGGGGTTGAGCAGTTCTTC. This rearrangement joins TRBV20-1 to TRBJ2-1; 7 nucleotides agree with TRBD2. Germline values: CDR1 DFQATT, CDR2 SNEGSKA (reference sequence). The CDR3 extends over 15 amino acids. With 0 bases clipped from V and 9 bases from J, the junction kept 11 bases outside the gene matches.